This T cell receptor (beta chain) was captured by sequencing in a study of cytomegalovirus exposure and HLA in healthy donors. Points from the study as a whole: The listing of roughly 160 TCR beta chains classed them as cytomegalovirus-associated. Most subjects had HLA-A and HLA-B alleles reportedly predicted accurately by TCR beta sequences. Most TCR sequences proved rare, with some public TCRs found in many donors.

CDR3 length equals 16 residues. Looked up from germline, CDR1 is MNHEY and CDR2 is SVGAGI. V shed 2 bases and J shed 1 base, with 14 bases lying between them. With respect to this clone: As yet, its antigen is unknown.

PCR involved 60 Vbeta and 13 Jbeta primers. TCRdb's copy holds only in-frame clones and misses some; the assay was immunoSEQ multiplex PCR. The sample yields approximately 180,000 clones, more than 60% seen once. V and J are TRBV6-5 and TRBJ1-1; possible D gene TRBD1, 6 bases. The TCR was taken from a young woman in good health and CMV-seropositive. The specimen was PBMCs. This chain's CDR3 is CASSYGGRVRNTEAFF. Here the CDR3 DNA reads TGTGCCAGCAGTTACGGGGGCCGGGTCCGGAACACTGAAGCTTTCTTT.